This entry concerns a single T cell receptor (beta chain). This clonotype has at least ten counts. The antigen this receptor binds is unknown. Qualities for individual bases were not recorded, and no much larger clone is one base off. These data come from a study of prognosis after radiotherapy for stage I lung cancer (dated by TCRdb to the early 2020s). Background on the whole study: Between early 2018 and 2019, 20 or so patients with stage I NSCLC were enrolled in Nanjing, China. Roughly five patients had oligometastatic NSCLC after surgical resection of the primary tumor, and roughly 13 had newly diagnosed primary stage I lung tumors. Every patient was deemed medically inoperable, about a dozen because of comorbidities and more than 5 because they refused surgery. The cohort comprised roughly 13 men and a handful of women with a median age of almost 75 years, ranging from roughly 50 to 84 years. Some 11 patients had adenocarcinoma and several had squamous cell carcinoma as the tumor histology. SBRT was delivered in 3 to 5 fractions with a biologically effective dose of at least 100 Gy, and image-guided IMRT or VMAT was used for delivery. In every patient, SBRT was given without any concurrent therapy. Distant metastases were developed by four of the 19 patients after SBRT, at a median of around seven months, whereas no significant progression was observed in the other 15 patients. Peripheral blood TCR beta repertoires were profiled in stage I NSCLC patients before and after stereotactic body radiotherapy, and the repertoires were related to distant failure. The study took one blood sample before SBRT and one after SBRT from each of roughly 19 patients and sequenced all 40 or so samples.

Trimming takes 4 bases from V and 1 base from J, and the germline ends sit 11 bases apart. The germline V gene (reference sequence) sets CDR1 to LNHDA and CDR2 to SQIVND. The cysteine opens and the phenylalanine closes a CDR3 of 16 amino acids. Left in the record is the CDR3 DNA by itself, 48 bases read in frame from the first base. Overall study results and their limits: No determination of tumor specificity was made for expanded TCR clones. Post-SBRT Shannon entropy and its change from baseline were lower in patients who developed distant metastases; baseline Shannon entropy was not associated with metastases. Differences in TRBV and TRBJ usage frequencies by metastasis status were reportedly observed in two V genes at baseline and in 8 to 10 V and two J genes after SBRT. None of the reported P values were adjusted for multiple comparisons. The study was limited by the small cohort and short follow-up, and independent validation of the study findings is required. Unique TCR clone counts fell after SBRT (median approximately 9,900 before versus approximately 6,300 after; Wilcoxon paired P=0.011).

No patient had a history of other malignancies or prior chemotherapy or radiotherapy, and all had node-negative disease on CT and PET/CT. At each of the two time points, 6 to 7 milliliters of peripheral venous blood were collected into EDTA tubes. PBMCs were isolated by Ficoll-Paque Plus density-gradient centrifugation. Right after collection, samples were kept at -80 degrees C until analysis. Two rounds of multiplex PCR on genomic DNA were used to amplify the TCR beta CDR3 region. The first PCR round used primers specific to each TRBV and TRBJ gene, and the primer sequences were filed in Chinese patent CN105087789A. Universal primers were used in the second round of PCR. The Roche High Pure PCR Template Preparation Kit was used to extract genomic DNA from the frozen PBMCs. An Illumina HiSeq 3000 was used to sequence the libraries paired-end with 151 bp reads. The original methods were these. Raw reads lacking the multiplex PCR primer sequences were removed with CutAdapt. Using PEAR, the high-quality paired reads were merged into contigs. TRB V, D and J gene segments were assigned to each contig with MiXCR by alignment to reference sequences. CDR3 sequences were clustered by base quality and sequence similarity to remove sequencing errors. Shannon entropy normalized by the natural log of productive TCR sequence number was used as the measure of diversity. Clonality was defined as one minus Shannon entropy divided by the natural log of the number of unique clonotypes. Using the Youden index from ROC curves, the researchers picked the repertoire-metric cut-offs for progression-free survival, and all analyses were carried out in R 3.5.3. Using fastp at Q25 and MiXCR, TCRdb reprocessed the public reads and kept productive beta chains. Every CDR3 protein is listed once, alongside the most common genes and DNA of its rows. In this record, the V and J calls reflect TCRdb's handling and not the investigators' own analysis. The sample table shows 25,000 to 30,000 distinct CDR3 sequences, and roughly two fifths are seen once. About 32% of the sample goes to the ten largest clones.

This receptor was obtained from a donor aged 50 or older with non-small cell lung cancer. This material consisted of PBMCs, taken before or after stereotactic body radiation therapy (not recorded which). The receptor chain draws on TRBV19 and TRBJ1-6; the D gene is unclear. The sequenced DNA is TGTGCCAGTAGTAGCAATCCGGGATCCTATAATTCACCCCTCCACTTT. It codes for CASSSNPGSYNSPLHF.